The 29 T cell receptor beta chains reported below all come from one sample, sequenced in a study of human T cells and chemical hapten exposure (dated by TCRdb to the early 2020s). Read against the paper, the sample's time point label means: patch test 1, 2 weeks after DPC sensitization. Reading the label with the study, this specimen's treatment or condition is: therapeutic diphenylcyclopropenone sensitization with weekly scalp DPC. The library came from RACE. Sequencing was carried out with a NextSeq 500. The raw public data were reprocessed by TCRdb itself: fastp quality trimming at Q25, MiXCR clonotype calling, in-frame beta chains only. Rows are unified per CDR3 protein, each entry keeping the most common DNA and genes. The table for this sample lists 11,000 to 15,000 distinct CDR3 sequences; roughly 17% of them were counted only once. The ten largest make up around 6.7% of the sample. Source: whole blood, taken in connection with sensitization to the hapten diphenylcyclopropenone (DPC). The receptor set was obtained from a woman between 25 and 40 years old with alopecia areata. Some clones in this sample may be carry-over from other donors' samples.

This clonotype has a handful of counts. V gene TRBV12-3 or TRBV12-4 combines with J gene TRBJ2-6, with a possible D match to TRBD1 (5 bases). V was clipped by 1 base and J by 2 bases, with 9 bases between them. The CDR3 covers 16 residues. The CDR3 DNA follows: TGTGCCAGCAGTTTAGAAGGGGCTGCTGGGGCCAACGTCCTGACTTTC. It translates to CASSLEGAAGANVLTF.

This clonotype has ten or more counts. The rearrangement joins TRBV5-4 to TRBJ1-2; the D is unclear. This CDR3 contains 15 residues. The V gene's germline CDR1 is SGHNT and CDR2 YYREEE (reference sequence). V shed 4 bases and J shed 0 bases, with 13 bases lying between them. This chain's CDR3 is CASSIRVASNYGYTF. The CDR3 nucleotides read TGTGCCAGCAGCATCCGGGTAGCCTCTAACTATGGCTACACCTTC.

This clonotype was picked up a small number of times. This sequence joins TRBV10-3 and TRBJ2-5, with D hard to call. Trimming stripped 5 bases from V and 3 bases from J, with 4 bases between. From germline, CDR1 is ENHRY and CDR2 SYGVKD. The CDR3 has 11 amino acids. The CDR3 reads CAISTKETQYF. Written as DNA, the CDR3 is TGTGCCATCAGTACAAAAGAGACCCAGTACTTC.

This clonotype counts as medium-sized. The chain uses TRBV12-2 and TRBJ2-3; no DNA check was done on the table's D call, TRBD2. TRBV12-2 is labeled a pseudogene. This CDR3 region has 14 residues. In nucleotides, the CDR3 is TGTGCAAGTCGCTCCTCCTTCTCACAAGATACGCAGTATTTT. Translation gives CASRSSFSQDTQYF.

This clonotype was counted at least ten times. This chain links TRBV13 with TRBJ2-1; 10 bases are shared with TRBD2. Germline V CDR1 and CDR2: PRHDT, FYEKMQ (reference sequence). Losses at the gene ends were 7 bases for V and 4 bases for J; bases not matched to a gene: 16. CDR3 size: 18 residues. CDR3 loop: CASTLLPPAGGLYNEQFF. The CDR3 DNA reads TGTGCCAGCACCCTACTTCCCCCAGCGGGGGGGCTATACAATGAGCAGTTCTTC.

The rearrangement uses TRBV6-2 or TRBV6-3 and TRBJ2-1; TRBD2 aligns across 8 bases. The CDR3 loop spans 16 amino acids. J gave up 1 base and V 3 bases, and 5 bases lay outside the gene matches. CDR1 is MNHEY, CDR2 SVGEGT, per germline. CDR3 in amino acids: CASSYTLAGSYNEQFF. DNA for the CDR3: TGTGCCAGCAGTTATACCTTAGCGGGGTCCTACAATGAGCAGTTCTTC.

The chain uses TRBV11-3 and TRBJ2-1; TRBD1 is a possible D gene (7 bases). The CDR3 has 15 residues. CDR1 and CDR2 (germline): SGHNT, YENEEA. V was pared by 5 bases and J by 9 bases, with 20 bases between. As DNA, the CDR3 is TGTGCCAGCAGCGTATCCGGGACAGTGGAGGGTGAGCAGTTCTTC. Its protein is CASSVSGTVEGEQFF.

In its sample, this clonotype is medium-sized. V and J are TRBV2 and TRBJ1-4; 9 bases match TRBD1. The J segment lost 8 bases and the V segment lost 1 base, leaving 5 bases of the junction unmatched. Germline V gives CDR1 SNHLY, CDR2 FYNNEI. The CDR3 covers 15 residues. CDR3 in DNA: TGTGCCAGCAGTGAAGTGAGGGACAGGGACGAAAAACTGTTTTTT. Its protein is CASSEVRDRDEKLFF.

This clonotype was counted many times. This chain connects TRBV6-5 to TRBJ1-5; D is unresolved. The CDR3 extends over 13 amino acids. V dropped 6 bases and J dropped 7 bases, with 13 bases sitting between them. Germline CDR1 is MNHEY and CDR2 is SVGAGI. The CDR3 reads CASRSGKVQPQHF. The CDR3, as DNA: TGTGCCAGCAGGAGCGGCAAGGTCCAGCCCCAGCATTTT.

This clonotype has at least ten counts. The rearrangement uses TRBV20-1 and TRBJ2-1; 9 bases are a match to TRBD2. The CDR3 has 15 residues. Germline CDR1 DFQATT, CDR2 SNEGSKA (reference sequence). Losses at the gene ends were 3 bases for V and 1 base for J; bases not matched to a gene: 4. The CDR3 reads CSASPLAGSYNEQFF. CDR3 nucleotide sequence: TGCAGTGCTAGCCCCCTAGCGGGGTCCTACAATGAGCAGTTCTTC.

By sample fraction, this clonotype is medium-sized (0.01 to 0.1%). The chain carries TRBV10-3 and TRBJ1-5, with unresolved D. V was clipped by 2 bases and J by 0 bases, with 8 bases between them. Germline CDR1 ENHRY, CDR2 SYGVKD. This CDR3 is built from 15 residues. The DNA for the CDR3 is TGTGCCATCAGTGAGGGTGGCCCTAGCAATCAGCCCCAGCATTTT. Its protein product is CAISEGGPSNQPQHF.

This clonotype was counted many times. V usage is TRBV5-1 and J usage is TRBJ2-1, with D uncertain. Trimming stripped 4 bases from V and 5 bases from J, with 4 bases between. CDR1 is SGHRS, CDR2 YFSETQ, per germline. The CDR3 has 11 residues. This CDR3 is CASSVDNEQFF. Here the CDR3 DNA reads TGCGCCAGCAGCGTGGACAATGAGCAGTTCTTC.

The rearrangement uses TRBV9 and TRBJ1-2, with D possibly matching TRBD1 (5 bases). Germline V gene lookup returns CDR1 SGDLS and CDR2 YYNGEE. Trimming pared 4 bases from V and 6 bases from J, leaving 16 bases between. The CDR3 is 14 residues long. The CDR3 nucleotides are TGTGCCAGCAGCCCCGGCGGGGGAAGGGATGGCTACACCTTC. This codes for CASSPGGGRDGYTF. The variable domain in full, with the rest retrieved from reference TRBV9 and TRBJ1-2, is DSGVTQTPKHLITATGQRVTLRCSPRSGDLSVYWYQQSLDQGLQFLIQYYNGEERAKGNILERFSAQQFPDLHSELNLSSLELGDSALYFCASSPGGGRDGYTFGSGTRLTVV.

The DNA of the CDR3 is TGTGCCAGCAGTTTAGGGCAGGGCGGGAAGACCCAGTACTTC. This encodes CASSLGQGGKTQYF. The rearrangement uses TRBV6-2 or TRBV6-3 and TRBJ2-5, with a tentative D call TRBD2 (6 bases). Trimming left V 4 bases short and J 6 bases short, with 15 bases between. Germline V gene data show CDR1 as MNHEY and CDR2 as SVGEGT. CDR3 length: 14 residues.

In this sample, this clonotype turned up many times. J is TRBJ1-1 and V is TRBV29-1, with TRBD1 as a possible D gene (5 bases). The CDR3 is made up of 12 amino acids. Germline V gene data show CDR1 as SQVTM and CDR2 as ANQGSEA. V was shortened by 7 bases and J by 4 bases, with 13 bases between the two germline ends. The CDR3 nucleotides are TGCAGCGCCCCAGACAGCAGCACTGAAGCTTTCTTT. Amino acid sequence: CSAPDSSTEAFF.

At least ten counts were recorded for this clonotype. V usage is TRBV4-1 and J usage is TRBJ1-4; TRBD1 might be the D (6 bases). Trimming pared 6 bases from V and 0 bases from J, leaving 20 bases between. CDR1 MGHRA and CDR2 YSYEKL come from the germline V gene. This CDR3 has 18 residues. CDR3 sequence (DNA): TGCGCCAGCAGTACACAACAGGGCCTGAAGGCAACTAATGAAAAACTGTTTTTT. Translated, it gives CASSTQQGLKATNEKLFF.

This clonotype was seen at least ten times. The V call is TRBV20-1, the J call TRBJ2-2; 12 bases line up with TRBD2. CDR1 is DFQATT, CDR2 SNEGSKA, per germline (reference sequence). V lost 1 base to trimming and J lost 2 bases; unmatched junction nucleotides: 5. This CDR3 spans 17 amino acids. The DNA of the CDR3 is TGCAGTGCTAGAGTGCCTAGCGGGAGGGGAAACACCGGGGAGCTGTTTTTT. This codes for CSARVPSGRGNTGELFF.

This clonotype is judged medium-sized (0.01 to 0.1%). The rearrangement links TRBV4-2 to TRBJ2-3, with 11 bases that match TRBD2. V lost 4 bases and J lost 4; bases outside the gene matches: 4. The CDR3 sequence is 15 residues long. Per germline, CDR1 LGHNA and CDR2 YNFKEQ. For the CDR3, the DNA is TGTGCCAGCAGCCCGACTAGCGGGATTGCAGATACGCAGTATTTT. Its translation is CASSPTSGIADTQYF.

The table lists this clonotype with many counts. This rearrangement joins TRBV18 to TRBJ2-1; 8 nucleotides align to TRBD1. Germline V gives CDR1 KGHSH, CDR2 LQKENI. Trimming took 0 bases from V and 3 from J; bases not matched to a gene: 1. The CDR3 is 15 amino acids. This CDR3 reads CASSPPTGGYNEQFF. In nucleotides, the CDR3 is TGTGCCAGCTCACCACCAACAGGGGGCTACAATGAGCAGTTCTTC.

This clonotype was seen many times. This chain connects TRBV7-2 to TRBJ1-1; D is unresolved. There are 13 residues in the CDR3. Per germline, CDR1 SGHTA and CDR2 FQGNSA. Trimming removed 1 base from V and 1 base from J, with 4 bases in between. The CDR3 DNA reads as TGTGCCAGCAGCTTAGAAGGGAACACTGAAGCTTTCTTT. It codes for CASSLEGNTEAFF.

This clonotype was seen ten or more times. V is TRBV6-2 or TRBV6-3 and J is TRBJ2-7; D unclear. Per the germline V gene, CDR1 is MNHEY and CDR2 is SVGEGT. The CDR3 spans 13 residues. V was shortened by 2 bases and J by 3 bases, with 8 bases between the two germline ends. The CDR3 coding sequence is TGTGCCAGCAGTTACCGGGTGTACTACGAGCAGTACGTC. Protein sequence: CASSYRVYYEQYV.

V is TRBV24-1 and J is TRBJ2-5; D is uncertain. The CDR3 consists of 13 residues. Germline values: CDR1 KGHDR, CDR2 SFDVKD. V dropped 5 bases and J dropped 2 bases, with 8 bases sitting between them. This CDR3 reads CATSGARQETQYF. The CDR3 nucleotides read TGTGCCACCAGTGGCGCCAGGCAAGAGACCCAGTACTTC.

This clonotype was detected only a few times. The genes are TRBV18 and TRBJ1-1; maybe TRBD1 (5 bases). Trimming removed 1 base from V and 3 bases from J, with 12 bases in between. In germline, CDR1 is KGHSH, CDR2 LQKENI. The CDR3 length is 15 residues. The CDR3 loop reads CASSPREAGHTEAFF. CDR3 nucleotides: TGTGCCAGCTCACCACGCGAAGCGGGACACACTGAAGCTTTCTTT.

This clonotype ranks as medium-sized. The chain has TRBV12-3 or TRBV12-4 and TRBJ1-2, with 8 nucleotides matching TRBD1. The CDR3 totals 14 residues. V lost 3 bases, J lost 7 bases, and 7 bases stayed unmatched. Here the CDR3 reads CASSFYQGATGYTF. The CDR3 coding sequence is TGTGCCAGCAGTTTCTACCAGGGGGCGACTGGCTACACCTTC.

The table lists this clonotype with many counts. This rearrangement joins TRBV12-3 or TRBV12-4 to TRBJ2-7; D is possibly TRBD1 (5 bases). This CDR3 has 14 amino acids. Between the trimmed V and J ends, which lost 6 bases and 8 bases, there was a span of 20 bases. Here the CDR3 reads CASSPLGQGRKQYF. The CDR3 DNA reads TGTGCCAGCAGCCCCTTGGGGCAGGGAAGGAAGCAGTACTTC.

This clonotype was seen many times. The chain combines TRBV6-1 with TRBJ2-7; 8 nucleotides align to TRBD1. Germline assignment: CDR1 MNHNS and CDR2 SASEGT. The CDR3 is made up of 14 amino acids. The trim removed 8 bases at V and 1 base at J, leaving 7 bases unmatched. CDR3: CASGEGQGSYEQYV. The CDR3 DNA reads TGTGCCAGCGGGGAAGGACAGGGTTCCTACGAGCAGTACGTC.

This clonotype was observed many times. CDR3 protein: CASSALAGGRTGELFF. The CDR3 nucleotides are TGTGCCAGTAGTGCCCTAGCGGGGGGCAGGACCGGGGAGCTGTTTTTT. The genes are TRBV19 and TRBJ2-2; 11 positions agree with TRBD2. CDR1 LNHDA and CDR2 SQIVND come from the germline V gene (reference sequence). This CDR3 is 16 amino acids long. The V segment lost 5 bases and the J segment 5 bases; nucleotides outside the gene matches: 7.

This clonotype was seen at least ten times. The V gene is TRBV6-5, the J gene TRBJ2-7; 8 nucleotides match TRBD1. The length of the CDR3 is 14 residues. J gave up 7 bases and V 6 bases, and 11 bases lay outside the gene matches. The germline V gene has CDR1 MNHEY and CDR2 SVGAGI. The CDR3 nucleotides are TGTGCCAGCAGGTCCACCTGGACAGGGATAGAGCAGTACTTC. Translated: CASRSTWTGIEQYF.

This clonotype is judged medium-sized. The V call is TRBV10-3, the J call TRBJ2-3; D is ambiguous. Germline values: CDR1 ENHRY, CDR2 SYGVKD. This CDR3 region has 12 residues. Trimming removed 0 bases from V and 5 bases from J, with 3 bases in between. The CDR3 is CAISESGDTQYF. The DNA of the CDR3 is TGTGCCATCAGTGAGTCAGGAGATACGCAGTATTTT.